This T cell receptor (beta chain) emerged from a study of T cell repertoires in cytomegalovirus infection. Looking at the study overall: HLA-B-restricted CMV epitopes that are well studied, plus recently identified HLA-C-restricted ones, were used by the study. The study's findings and limits: HLA-C-restricted CMV-specific TCR beta clonotypes prevailed in the ex vivo response.

Each CDR3 protein is one row after TCRdb ran MiXCR on the reads. The sample includes some 220,000 distinct CDR3 sequences, around 40% seen only once; the top ten take 55% to 70%. V lost 7 bases and J 1 base, leaving 11 bases between the germline ends. In germline, CDR1 is LNHDA, CDR2 SQIVND (reference sequence). The CDR3 runs 15 residues. On this clonotype itself: Its target is unknown.

The V and J genes are TRBV19 and TRBJ1-6; D ambiguous. The material sequenced was CD8+ T cells from cultured PBMCs, taken from culture after CMV antigen stimulation. This TCR derives from a human donor in good health (CMV status not recorded). Some clones in this sample may be carry-over from other donors' samples. The CDR3 spells CASTPGWSYNSPLHF. The CDR3 nucleotides are TGTGCCAGTACCCCGGGGTGGTCCTATAATTCACCCCTCCACTTT. The full variable domain, with the rest looked up from reference TRBV19 and TRBJ1-6, is DGGITQSPKYLFRKEGQNVTLSCEQNLNHDAMYWYRQDPGQGLRLIYYSQIVNDFQKGDIAEGYSVSREKKESFPLTVTSAQKNPTAFYLCASTPGWSYNSPLHFGNGTRLTVT.